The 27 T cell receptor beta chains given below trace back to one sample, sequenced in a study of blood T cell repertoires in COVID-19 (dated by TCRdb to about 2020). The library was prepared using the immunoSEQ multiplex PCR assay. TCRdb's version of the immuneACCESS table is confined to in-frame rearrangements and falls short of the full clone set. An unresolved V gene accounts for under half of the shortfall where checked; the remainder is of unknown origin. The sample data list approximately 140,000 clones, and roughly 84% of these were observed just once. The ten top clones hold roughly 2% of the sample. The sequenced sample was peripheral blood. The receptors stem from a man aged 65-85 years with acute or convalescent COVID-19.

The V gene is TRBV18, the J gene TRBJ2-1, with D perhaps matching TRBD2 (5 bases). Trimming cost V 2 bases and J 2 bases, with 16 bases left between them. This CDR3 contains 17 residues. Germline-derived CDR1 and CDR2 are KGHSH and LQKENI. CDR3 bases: TGTGCCAGCTCACCAAGATTTGGGAGTCTCGCCTACAATGAGCAGTTCTTC. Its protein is CASSPRFGSLAYNEQFF.

The CDR3 DNA sequence: TGCGCCAGCCGGGACAGGAGCTCCTACGAGCAGTACTTC. Amino acid sequence: CASRDRSSYEQYF. The gene calls are TRBV5-1 and TRBJ2-7; 8 bases align to TRBD1. Unmatched junction bases numbered 3, after V lost 7 bases and J lost 0 bases. The CDR3 is 13 residues long. Germline CDR1 and CDR2: SGHRS and YFSETQ.

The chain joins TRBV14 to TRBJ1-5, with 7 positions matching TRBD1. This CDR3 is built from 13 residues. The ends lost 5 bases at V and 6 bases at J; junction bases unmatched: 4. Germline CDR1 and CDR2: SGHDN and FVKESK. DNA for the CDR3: TGTGCCAGCAGCGACAGGGTGGGTCAGCCCCAGCATTTT. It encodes CASSDRVGQPQHF.

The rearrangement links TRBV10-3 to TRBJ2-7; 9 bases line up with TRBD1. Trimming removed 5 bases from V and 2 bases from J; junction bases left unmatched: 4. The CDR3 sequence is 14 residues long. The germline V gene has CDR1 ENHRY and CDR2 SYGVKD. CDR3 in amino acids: CAISTGQGTYEQYF. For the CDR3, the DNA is TGTGCCATCAGTACGGGACAGGGAACCTACGAGCAGTACTTC.

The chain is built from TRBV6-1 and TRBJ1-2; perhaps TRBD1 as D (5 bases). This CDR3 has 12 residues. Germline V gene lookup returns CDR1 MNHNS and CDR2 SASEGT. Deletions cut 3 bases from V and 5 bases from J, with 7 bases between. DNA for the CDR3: TGTGCCAGCAGTGAGGGGACTTATGGCTACACCTTC. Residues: CASSEGTYGYTF.

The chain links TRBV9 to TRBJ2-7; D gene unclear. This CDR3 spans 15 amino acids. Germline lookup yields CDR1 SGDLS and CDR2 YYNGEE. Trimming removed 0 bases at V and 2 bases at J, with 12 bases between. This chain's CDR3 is CASSVAPELTYEQYF. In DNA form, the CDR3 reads TGTGCCAGCAGCGTAGCCCCGGAGCTCACCTACGAGCAGTACTTC.

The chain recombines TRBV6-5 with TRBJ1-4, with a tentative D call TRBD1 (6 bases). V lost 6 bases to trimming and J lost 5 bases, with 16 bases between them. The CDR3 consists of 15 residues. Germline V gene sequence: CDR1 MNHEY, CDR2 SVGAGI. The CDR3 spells CASRPIGQHNEKLFF. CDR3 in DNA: TGTGCCAGCAGACCCATAGGACAGCACAATGAAAAACTGTTTTTT.

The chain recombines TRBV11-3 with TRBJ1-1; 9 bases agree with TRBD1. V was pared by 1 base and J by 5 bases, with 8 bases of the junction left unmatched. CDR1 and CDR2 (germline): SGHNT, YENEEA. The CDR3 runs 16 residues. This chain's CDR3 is CASSLGGTGQGTEAFF. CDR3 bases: TGTGCCAGCAGCTTAGGCGGGACAGGGCAAGGGACTGAAGCTTTCTTT.

The CDR3 is CAIRARQGMNTEAFF. In nucleotides, the CDR3 is TGTGCCATCAGGGCCCGACAGGGAATGAACACTGAAGCTTTCTTT. The V call is TRBV10-3, the J call TRBJ1-1, with 7 bases aligning to TRBD1. The V gene end was trimmed by 6 bases and the J gene end by 0 bases; junction bases not matched to a gene: 7. The CDR3 totals 15 residues. The germline V gene has CDR1 ENHRY and CDR2 SYGVKD.

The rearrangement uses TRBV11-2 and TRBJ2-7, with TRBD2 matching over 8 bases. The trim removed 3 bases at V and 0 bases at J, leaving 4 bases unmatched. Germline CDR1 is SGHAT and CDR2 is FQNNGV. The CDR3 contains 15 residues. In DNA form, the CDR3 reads TGTGCCAGCAGCTTTCCGGGGGGGCGCTCCTACGAGCAGTACTTC. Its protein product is CASSFPGGRSYEQYF.

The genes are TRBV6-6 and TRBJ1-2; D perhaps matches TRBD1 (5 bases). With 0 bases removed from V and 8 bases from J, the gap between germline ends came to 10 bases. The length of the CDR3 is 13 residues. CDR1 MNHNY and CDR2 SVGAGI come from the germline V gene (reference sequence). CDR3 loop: CASSYSGGDGYTF. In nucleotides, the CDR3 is TGTGCCAGCAGTTACTCTGGAGGGGACGGCTACACCTTC.

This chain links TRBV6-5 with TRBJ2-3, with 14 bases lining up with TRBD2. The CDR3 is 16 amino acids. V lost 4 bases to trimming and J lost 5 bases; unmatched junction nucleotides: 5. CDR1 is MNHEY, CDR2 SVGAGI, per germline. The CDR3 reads CASSSATSGREDTQYF. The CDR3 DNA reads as TGTGCCAGCAGTTCCGCGACTAGCGGGAGGGAAGATACGCAGTATTTT.

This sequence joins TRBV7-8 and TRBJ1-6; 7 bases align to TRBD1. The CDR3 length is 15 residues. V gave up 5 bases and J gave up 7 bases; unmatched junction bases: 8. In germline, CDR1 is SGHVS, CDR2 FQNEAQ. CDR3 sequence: CASSAGTAGNSPLHF. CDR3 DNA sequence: TGTGCCAGCAGCGCCGGGACAGCCGGGAATTCACCCCTCCACTTT.

CDR3 sequence: CASSVESFVLAGSGELFF. CDR3 coding DNA: TGTGCCAGCAGCGTAGAAAGTTTCGTACTAGCGGGGTCCGGGGAGCTGTTTTTT. The rearrangement joins TRBV9 to TRBJ2-2; 10 positions match TRBD2. There are 18 residues in the CDR3. V gave up 0 bases and J gave up 6 bases; unmatched junction bases: 11. Germline loops: CDR1 SGDLS, CDR2 YYNGEE. Complete variable domain (other parts from reference TRBV9 and TRBJ2-2): DSGVTQTPKHLITATGQRVTLRCSPRSGDLSVYWYQQSLDQGLQFLIQYYNGEERAKGNILERFSAQQFPDLHSELNLSSLELGDSALYFCASSVESFVLAGSGELFFGEGSRLTVL.

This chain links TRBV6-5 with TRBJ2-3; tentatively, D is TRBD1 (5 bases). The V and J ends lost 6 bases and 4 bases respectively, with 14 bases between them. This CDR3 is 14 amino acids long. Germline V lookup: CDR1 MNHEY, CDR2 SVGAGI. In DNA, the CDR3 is TGTGCCAGCAGACCAGGGAAACAATCAGATACGCAGTATTTT. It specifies CASRPGKQSDTQYF.

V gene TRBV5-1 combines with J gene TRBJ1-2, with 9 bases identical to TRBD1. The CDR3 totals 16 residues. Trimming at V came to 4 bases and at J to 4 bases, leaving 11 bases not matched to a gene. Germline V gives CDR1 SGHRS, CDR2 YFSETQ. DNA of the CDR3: TGCGCCAGCAGCCAGACCGGGACAGGGAGGCCCTATGGCTACACCTTC. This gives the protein CASSQTGTGRPYGYTF.

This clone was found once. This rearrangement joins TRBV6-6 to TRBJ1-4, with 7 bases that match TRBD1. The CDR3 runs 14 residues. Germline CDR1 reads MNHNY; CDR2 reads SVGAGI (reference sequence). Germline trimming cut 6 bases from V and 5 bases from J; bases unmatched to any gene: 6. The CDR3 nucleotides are TGTGCCAGCAGGTTACCGGGACAGAATGAAAAACTGTTTTTT. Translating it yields CASRLPGQNEKLFF.

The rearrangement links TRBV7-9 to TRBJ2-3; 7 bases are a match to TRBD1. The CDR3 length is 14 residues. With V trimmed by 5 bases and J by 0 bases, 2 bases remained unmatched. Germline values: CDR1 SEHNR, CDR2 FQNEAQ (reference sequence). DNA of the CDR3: TGTGCCAGCAGCCGGGACAGCAGCACAGATACGCAGTATTTT. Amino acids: CASSRDSSTDTQYF.

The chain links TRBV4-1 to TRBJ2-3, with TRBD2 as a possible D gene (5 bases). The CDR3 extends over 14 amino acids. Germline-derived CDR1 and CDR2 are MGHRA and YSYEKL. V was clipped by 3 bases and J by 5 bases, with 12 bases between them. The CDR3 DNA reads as TGCGCCAGCAGCCATGAGAGCCGGGGAGATACGCAGTATTTT. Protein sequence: CASSHESRGDTQYF.

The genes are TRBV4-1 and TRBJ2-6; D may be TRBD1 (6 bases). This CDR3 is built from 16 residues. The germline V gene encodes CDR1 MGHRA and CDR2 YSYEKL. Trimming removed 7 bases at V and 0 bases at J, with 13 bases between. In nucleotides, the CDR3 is TGCGCCAGCACCAGGGACACCAGCTCTGGGGCCAACGTCCTGACTTTC. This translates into CASTRDTSSGANVLTF.

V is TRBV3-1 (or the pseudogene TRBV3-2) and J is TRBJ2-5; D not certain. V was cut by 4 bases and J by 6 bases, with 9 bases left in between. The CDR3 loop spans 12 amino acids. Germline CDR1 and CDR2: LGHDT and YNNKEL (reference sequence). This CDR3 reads CASSRASQTQYF. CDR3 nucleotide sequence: TGTGCCAGCAGCCGCGCCTCGCAGACCCAGTACTTC.

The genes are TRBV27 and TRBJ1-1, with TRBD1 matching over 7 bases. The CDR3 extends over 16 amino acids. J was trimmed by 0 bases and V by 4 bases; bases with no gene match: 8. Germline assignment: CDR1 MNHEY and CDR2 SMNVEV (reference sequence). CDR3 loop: CASSSRQGAMNTEAFF. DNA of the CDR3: TGTGCCAGCAGTTCCCGACAGGGAGCCATGAACACTGAAGCTTTCTTT.

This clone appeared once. The CDR3 sequence is CASSRTGGVVGAFF. The CDR3 DNA follows: TGTGCCAGCAGCCGGACAGGGGGCGTCGTGGGAGCTTTCTTT. J is TRBJ1-1 and V is TRBV28, with 11 positions matching TRBD1. The V segment lost 6 bases and the J segment 10 bases; nucleotides outside the gene matches: 10. The CDR3 covers 14 residues. From germline, CDR1 is MDHEN and CDR2 SYDVKM.

Here the CDR3 DNA reads TGTGCCAGCAGCGTGACCCACTACACCTACGAGCAGTACTTC. It yields the protein CASSVTHYTYEQYF. The chain uses TRBV9 and TRBJ2-7, with D hard to call. Trimming pared 2 bases from V and 2 bases from J, leaving 11 bases between. The CDR3 spans 14 residues. Germline V gene data show CDR1 as SGDLS and CDR2 as YYNGEE.

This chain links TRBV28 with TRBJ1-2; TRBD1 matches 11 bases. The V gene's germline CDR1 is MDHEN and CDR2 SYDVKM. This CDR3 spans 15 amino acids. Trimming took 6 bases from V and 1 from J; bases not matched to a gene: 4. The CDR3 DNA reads TGTGCCAGCAGCCGGGACAGGGGGGGTAACTATGGCTACACCTTC. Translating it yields CASSRDRGGNYGYTF.

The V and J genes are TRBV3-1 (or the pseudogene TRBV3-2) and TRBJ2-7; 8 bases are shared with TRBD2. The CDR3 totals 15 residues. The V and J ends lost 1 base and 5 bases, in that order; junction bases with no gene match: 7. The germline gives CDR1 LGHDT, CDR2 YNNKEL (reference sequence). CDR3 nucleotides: TGTGCCAGCAGCCAAGGCGCGGGAGGTCTCCACGAGCAGTACTTC. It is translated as CASSQGAGGLHEQYF.

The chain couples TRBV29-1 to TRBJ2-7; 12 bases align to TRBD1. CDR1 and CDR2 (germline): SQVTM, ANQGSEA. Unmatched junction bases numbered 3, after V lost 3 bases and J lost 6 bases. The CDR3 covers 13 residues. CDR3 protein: CSVDGTGGGEQYF. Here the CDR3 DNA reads TGCAGCGTTGACGGGACAGGGGGCGGCGAGCAGTACTTC.